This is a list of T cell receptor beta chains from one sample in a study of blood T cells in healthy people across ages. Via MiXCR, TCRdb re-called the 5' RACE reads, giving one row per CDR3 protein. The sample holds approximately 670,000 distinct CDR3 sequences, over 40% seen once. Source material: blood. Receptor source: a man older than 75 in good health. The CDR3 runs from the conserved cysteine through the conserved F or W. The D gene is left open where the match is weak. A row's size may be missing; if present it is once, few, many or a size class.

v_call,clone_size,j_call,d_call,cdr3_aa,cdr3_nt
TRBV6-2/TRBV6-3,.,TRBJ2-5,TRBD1,CAGTSGTGRATQYF,TGTGCCGGTACTTCCGGGACAGGCCGAGCGACCCAGTACTTC
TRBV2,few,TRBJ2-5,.,CASTPQGLGPETQYF,TGTGCCAGCACACCCCAGGGTCTCGGACCAGAGACCCAGTACTTC
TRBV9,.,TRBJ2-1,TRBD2,CASSVAGRDINEQFF,TGTGCCAGCAGCGTAGCGGGGAGGGATATCAATGAGCAGTTCTTC
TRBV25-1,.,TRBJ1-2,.,CASSEPPDGYTF,TGTGCCAGCAGTGAACCTCCAGATGGCTACACCTTC
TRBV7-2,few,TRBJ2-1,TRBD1,CASSSRGFSFNEQFF,TGTGCCAGCAGCTCCAGGGGGTTCTCATTCAATGAGCAGTTCTTC
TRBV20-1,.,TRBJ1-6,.,CSARPTGLANSPLHF,TGCAGTGCTAGACCAACAGGGTTAGCTAATTCACCCCTCCACTTT
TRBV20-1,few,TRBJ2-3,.,CSARESSFHPQYF,TGCAGTGCTAGAGAGTCATCGTTTCATCCGCAGTATTTT
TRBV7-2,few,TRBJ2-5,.,CASSFGSETQYF,TGTGCCAGCAGCTTTGGGTCGGAGACCCAGTACTTC
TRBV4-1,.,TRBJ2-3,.,CASSQDGRDPGSGGADTQYF,TGCGCCAGCAGCCAAGACGGTAGGGACCCCGGGAGTGGAGGGGCAGATACGCAGTATTTT
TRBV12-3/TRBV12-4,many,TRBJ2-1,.,CASRPGLQGNSYNEQFF,TGTGCCAGCAGGCCGGGACTCCAGGGGAATTCCTACAATGAGCAGTTCTTC
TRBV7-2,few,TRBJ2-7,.,CAARGGGYEQYF,TGTGCCGCCCGTGGAGGGGGCTACGAGCAGTACTTC
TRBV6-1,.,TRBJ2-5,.,CASSGSGALGQETQYF,TGTGCCAGCAGTGGGTCGGGAGCTTTGGGCCAAGAGACCCAGTACTTC
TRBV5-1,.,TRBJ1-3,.,CASSRGTGSSGNTIYF,TGCGCCAGCAGCCGCGGTACAGGGAGCTCTGGAAACACCATATATTTT
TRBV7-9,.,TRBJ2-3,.,CASSLVATAQYF,TGTGCCAGCAGCTTAGTGGCTACCGCGCAGTATTTT
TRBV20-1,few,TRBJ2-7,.,CSARGPDGIEQYF,TGCAGTGCTAGAGGGCCAGACGGTATCGAGCAGTACTTC
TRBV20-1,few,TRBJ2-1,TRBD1,CSARGPGQGYNEQFF,TGCAGTGCTAGAGGACCGGGACAGGGATACAATGAGCAGTTCTTC
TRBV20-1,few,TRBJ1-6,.,CSAREARVISPLHF,TGCAGTGCTAGAGAAGCCCGCGTAATTTCACCCCTCCACTTT
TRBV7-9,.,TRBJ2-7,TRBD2,CASSPGLAGVVDEQYF,TGTGCCAGCAGCCCCGGACTAGCGGGAGTAGTTGACGAGCAGTACTTC
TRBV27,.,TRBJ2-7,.,CASSSRGALGDEQYF,TGTGCCAGCAGTTCCCGGGGAGCGCTGGGGGACGAGCAGTACTTC
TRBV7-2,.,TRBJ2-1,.,CVSSLNRASANEQFF,TGTGTCAGCAGCTTAAACAGGGCCTCCGCCAATGAGCAGTTCTTC
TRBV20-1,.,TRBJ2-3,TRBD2,CSAPRREGRTDTQYF,TGCAGTGCCCCTCGGCGGGAGGGCCGGACAGATACGCAGTATTTT
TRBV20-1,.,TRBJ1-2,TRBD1,CSVKTGSYGYTF,TGCAGTGTTAAGACAGGGAGCTATGGCTACACCTTC
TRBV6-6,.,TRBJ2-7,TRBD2,CASKRGAGGSVYEQYF,TGTGCCAGCAAGCGGGGCGCGGGGGGCTCCGTCTACGAGCAGTACTTC
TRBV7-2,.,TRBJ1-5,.,CASTVGSNQPQHF,TGTGCCAGCACCGTCGGTAGCAATCAGCCCCAGCATTTT
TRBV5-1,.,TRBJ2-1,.,CASSSAGTLYNEQFF,TGCGCCAGCAGCTCAGCCGGGACACTCTACAATGAGCAGTTCTTC
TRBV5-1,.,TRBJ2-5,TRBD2,CASSWEGFETQYF,TGCGCCAGCAGCTGGGAGGGGTTCGAGACCCAGTACTTC
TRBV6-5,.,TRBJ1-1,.,CASSYVRTVNTEVFF,TGTGCCAGCAGTTACGTACGGACAGTGAACACTGAAGTTTTCTTT
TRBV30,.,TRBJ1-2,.,CAWSPGAGNGYTF,TGTGCCTGGAGTCCAGGGGCAGGGAATGGCTACACCTTC
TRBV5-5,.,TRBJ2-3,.,CASSLKLDTQYF,TGTGCCAGCAGTCTGAAGTTGGATACGCAGTATTTT
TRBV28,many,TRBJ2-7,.,CASSSPGYEQYF,TGTGCCAGCAGCTCCCCGGGATACGAGCAGTACTTC
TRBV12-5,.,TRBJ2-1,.,CASAPGSPGNEQFF,TGTGCTAGTGCTCCCGGGAGTCCAGGCAATGAGCAGTTCTTC